This T cell receptor (beta chain) comes out of a study of tumor-infiltrating lymphocytes in primary liver carcinoma. Study in general: Between about 4 and 11 cm across, the tumors were all of stage T1-T3 N0M0.

Study-level findings and limits: Overlap in tumor-adjacent and tumor-blood pairs fell below that of tumor region pairs.

Unsorted bulk tissue, roughly 19-33 mg of it, served as the source for co-extraction of RNA and DNA. cDNA specific to TCR beta was made from around 530 ng of total RNA, with a constant-region primer employed for priming. Generation of the TCR beta libraries relied on three nested multiplex PCR rounds using slightly modified ARM-PCR. A C-beta reverse primer and TRBV1-TRBV30 forward primers served in each of the first two PCR rounds, at roughly 10 cycles apiece. MiXCR was run by TCRdb on the multiplex PCR reads, yielding one entry per CDR3 protein. The sample records some 87,000 distinct CDR3 sequences, around 70% being singletons. Trimming removed 2 bases at V and 5 bases at J, with 7 bases between. Germline CDR1 reads MNHEY; CDR2 reads SVGAGI. The length of the CDR3 is 13 residues. This clonotype was picked up many times. Its target is not known.

The sequence derives from a man aged 40-55 years with primary liver carcinoma and hepatitis B virus infection. The chain joins TRBV6-5 to TRBJ2-1; D unclear. Sequenced material: tumor-adjacent normal liver tissue. The CDR3 loop reads CASSYTGNNEQFF. CDR3 nucleotide sequence: TGTGCCAGCAGTTACACTGGCAACAATGAGCAGTTCTTC.